The 9 T cell receptor beta chains reported below all come from one sample, sequenced in a study of T-cell memory formation after mild COVID-19. TCRdb reprocessed the 5' RACE reads with MiXCR, giving one entry per CDR3 protein. The data contain 540,000 or so distinct CDR3 sequences, about a fifth of them singletons. Sample: PBMCs or a T cell subset sorted from them (not recorded which). The receptors stem from an adult woman who had mild COVID-19 (a few samples of this study predate the infection). Cell type and time point are not known.

This clonotype was seen more than once but under ten times. This chain joins TRBV7-2 and TRBJ2-2, with a weak D call TRBD1 (6 bases). Germline V CDR1 and CDR2: SGHTA, FQGNSA. The V and J ends lost 1 base and 13 bases respectively, with 13 bases between them. This CDR3 is 13 amino acids long. CDR3 nucleotides: TGTGCCAGCAGCTTAGGTAGCCAGGGGCGGCTGTTTTTT. Translation: CASSLGSQGRLFF.

This clonotype was seen a single time. The V and J genes are TRBV4-2 and TRBJ2-2; 7 positions agree with TRBD2. V gave up 0 bases and J gave up 4 bases; unmatched junction bases: 8. CDR1 is LGHNA, CDR2 YNFKEQ, per germline. The CDR3 extends over 17 amino acids. CDR3 region: CASSQDVGVAGTGELFF. Here the CDR3 DNA reads TGTGCCAGCAGCCAAGATGTTGGAGTAGCGGGCACCGGGGAGCTGTTTTTT.

The rearrangement uses TRBV27 and TRBJ1-1, with a weak D call TRBD1 (6 bases). There are 15 residues in the CDR3. V lost 0 bases and J lost 5, with 13 bases in between. The germline V gene has CDR1 MNHEY and CDR2 SMNVEV (reference sequence). The CDR3 sequence is CASSLSMGAGTEAFF. Here the CDR3 DNA reads TGTGCCAGCAGTTTATCGATGGGGGCGGGGACTGAAGCTTTCTTT.

There are a few counts of this clonotype. The chain carries TRBV21-1 and TRBJ2-7; no check of the table's D call, TRBD1, against the DNA was made. TRBV21-1 is listed as a pseudogene. The CDR3 is 14 residues long. For the CDR3, the DNA is TGTGCCAGCAGCAAAGGGACAGGGCTGAACGAGCAGTACTTC. Encoded protein: CASSKGTGLNEQYF.

This clonotype was counted many times. J is TRBJ2-7 and V is TRBV5-1, with 10 bases aligning to TRBD2. Trimming removed 0 bases from V and 3 bases from J; junction bases left unmatched: 3. The CDR3 sequence is 15 residues long. CDR1 and CDR2 from the germline V gene are SGHRS and YFSETQ. The CDR3 loop reads CASSLGASGSYEQYF. CDR3 nucleotides: TGCGCCAGCAGCTTGGGGGCTAGCGGGAGCTACGAGCAGTACTTC.

This clonotype came up a few times. The rearrangement joins TRBV24-1 to TRBJ2-2; D might be TRBD1 or TRBD2, each matching 5 bases. V lost 4 bases and J lost 8, with 16 bases in between. The length of the CDR3 is 15 residues. Looked up from germline, CDR1 is KGHDR and CDR2 is SFDVKD. The CDR3 bases are TGTGCCACCAGTGAACGCCATGGGACGTCTGGGGAGCTGTTTTTT. It is translated as CATSERHGTSGELFF.

This chain links TRBV5-6 with TRBJ2-7; TRBD1 is a possible D gene (6 bases). The germline gives CDR1 SGHDT, CDR2 YYEEEE. V gave up 4 bases and J gave up 3 bases, with 14 bases separating them. The CDR3 sequence is 14 residues long. CDR3 sequence (DNA): TGTGCCAGCAGCAAAGGACAGAACTTCTACGAGCAGTACTTC. Its protein product is CASSKGQNFYEQYF.

The gene calls are TRBV21-1 and TRBJ2-2; the table's D call of TRBD1 was not tested on the DNA. TRBV21-1 is noted as a pseudogene. This CDR3 is 18 amino acids long. Written as DNA, the CDR3 is TGTGCCAGCCAAATACGCTCGGCGGACAGGGAGAACACCGGGGAGCTGTTTTTT. Translation: CASQIRSADRENTGELFF.

The chain couples TRBV5-1 to TRBJ1-2, with no clear D. Germline V gene lookup returns CDR1 SGHRS and CDR2 YFSETQ. The CDR3 spans 11 residues. V gave up 5 bases and J gave up 8 bases, with 10 bases separating them. CDR3 loop: CASRDDAGYTF. CDR3 coding DNA: TGCGCCAGCAGGGATGATGCGGGCTACACCTTC.